Here is one T cell receptor (beta chain) with its context. These data originate in a study of blood T cell repertoires in COVID-19. About the research overall: Material from acute and convalescent COVID-19 was sourced from the United States, Italy and Spain. PBMCs, B-cell-depleted T cells, or T cells were the source of the cDNA or gDNA that made up the material.

As originally analysed: Cell counts per sample came from amplifying reference gene primers. Assay: immunoSEQ multiplex PCR; the TCRdb copy retains only in-frame clones and omits some. The D gene and trimming were derived from the DNA, and the V and J assignments and clone size from that table. Of under 500,000 clones listed, around 88% are singletons. The CDR3 has 13 amino acids. Germline V gives CDR1 MNHEY, CDR2 SVGAGI. The germline V and J ends were trimmed by 10 bases and 9 bases, with 21 bases remaining between them. The gene calls are TRBV6-5 and TRBJ1-2; the D is unclear. What was sequenced was peripheral blood. The source of this sequence is a woman in her twenties or thirties with acute or convalescent COVID-19. The CDR3 region is CATSREAGVRYTF. CDR3 DNA sequence: TGTGCCACTTCGCGGGAGGCAGGCGTCCGCTACACCTTC.